This T cell receptor beta chain was identified in a study of T-cell memory formation after mild COVID-19. Whole-study findings and limits: Proof of SARS-CoV-2 specificity was absent for the second-wave clones that crested on day 37. Memory from before infection featured some responding clones, which suggests cross-reactive memory joined. The CD4+ clones that contracted clustered mainly within CM and EM, and the CD8+ clones concentrated in EMRA.

This clonotype was seen a few times. Its antigen remains unidentified. CDR3 length: 16 amino acids. The V gene's germline CDR1 is MGHRA and CDR2 YSYEKL. The V gene lost 0 bases and the J gene lost 1 base, with 12 bases spanning the gap. TCRdb re-analysed the 5' RACE reads in MiXCR, keeping a single row per CDR3 protein. The table shows under 400,000 distinct CDR3 sequences, with around 27% occurring only once. This receptor was identified in an adult woman who had mild COVID-19 (a few samples of this study predate the infection). Cell type and time point are not known. The J gene is TRBJ2-5, the V gene TRBV4-1, with D unresolved. Sample: PBMCs or a T cell subset sorted from them (not recorded which). CDR3 coding DNA: TGCGCCAGCAGCCAAGAAATACAGAGAACCCAAGAGACCCAGTACTTC. Its translation: CASSQEIQRTQETQYF.